This T cell receptor beta chain is from a study of post-analysis software for immune sequencing data. Tagging with unique molecular identifiers was a feature of the TCR beta cDNA libraries. MiXCR, applied by TCRdb to the PCR reads, yields one record per CDR3 protein. In the table there are about 500,000 distinct CDR3 sequences, roughly 45% of which are singletons. Germline assignment: CDR1 KGHSH and CDR2 LQKENI. CDR3 length: 15 residues. Trimming removed 5 bases from V and 5 bases from J, with 18 bases in between. About this clonotype: Its antigen is undetermined.

General study findings and limits: About 5 TRBV segments (TRBV5-6, TRBV5-1 and TRBV20-1 among them) occurred more frequently in patients than in controls.

The chain employs TRBV18 and TRBJ2-5, with D possibly being TRBD1 (5 bases). Sequencing input: blood. This sequence originates from a girl under 18 with multiple sclerosis. CDR3 protein: CASSNTGAGWETQYF. CDR3 bases: TGTGCCAGCTCAAATACAGGAGCAGGATGGGAGACCCAGTACTTC. Filled out from reference TRBV18 and TRBJ2-5, the complete variable domain reads NAGVMQNPRHLVRRRGQEARLRCSPMKGHSHVYWYRQLPEEGLKFMVYLQKENIIDESGMPKERFSAEFPKEGPSILRIQQVVRGDSAAYFCASSNTGAGWETQYFGPGTRLLVL.